These 19 T cell receptor beta chains were all obtained from the same sample, sequenced in a study of memory CD4+ T cells and cytomegalovirus serostatus. Sequencing was performed with immunoSEQ multiplex PCR; in TCRdb, only in-frame clones are kept and a portion is missing. This sample has roughly 48,000 clones; more than 70% occur once, and the top ten carry 2%. Single viable CD3+CD4+CD8-CD45RO+ cells were sorted as the memory CD4+ T cells. The specimen sequenced was memory CD4+ T cells from blood. The source is an adult in good health and CMV-seropositive.

The V call is TRBV28, the J call TRBJ1-2, with D hard to call. Germline CDR1 and CDR2: MDHEN and SYDVKM. The germline V and J ends were trimmed by 6 bases and 2 bases, with 13 bases remaining between them. This CDR3 is 14 amino acids long. CDR3 DNA: TGTGCCAGCAGCACCCACGGAGGGAACTATGGCTACACCTTC. Translating gives CASSTHGGNYGYTF.

This chain uses TRBV7-8 with TRBJ2-3, with 7 bases identical to TRBD2. The J segment lost 2 bases and the V segment lost 6 bases, leaving 2 bases of the junction unmatched. Germline V lookup: CDR1 SGHVS, CDR2 FQNEAQ. CDR3 length equals 13 residues. The DNA of the CDR3 is TGTGCCAGCAGGGGGGGGGACACAGATACGCAGTATTTT. It translates to CASRGGDTDTQYF. Full variable domain (missing parts from reference TRBV7-8 and TRBJ2-3): GAGVSQSPRYKVAKRGQDVALRCDPISGHVSLFWYQQALGQGPEFLTYFQNEAQLDKSGLPSDRFFAERPEGSVSTLKIQRTQQEDSAVYLCASRGGDTDTQYFGPGTRLTVL.

The V gene is TRBV28, the J gene TRBJ2-5; 8 nucleotides match TRBD1. The CDR3 contains 16 residues. V lost 4 bases to trimming and J lost 5 bases; unmatched junction nucleotides: 12. The germline V gene has CDR1 MDHEN and CDR2 SYDVKM. The CDR3 DNA sequence: TGTGCCAGCAGTTCCCCCCGGACAGGGAAGTATGAGACCCAGTACTTC. As protein: CASSSPRTGKYETQYF. Using reference TRBV28 and TRBJ2-5 for the parts outside the CDR3, the full variable domain is DVKVTQSSRYLVKRTGEKVFLECVQDMDHENMFWYRQDPGLGLRLIYFSYDVKMKEKGDIPEGYSVSREKKERFSLILESASTNQTSMYLCASSSPRTGKYETQYFGPGTRLLVL.

This clone was seen more than once but under ten times. This chain uses TRBV6-5 with TRBJ2-7; no firm D call. The CDR3 length is 13 residues. CDR1 is MNHEY and CDR2 is SVGAGI in the germline V gene. The V and J ends lost 2 bases and 4 bases respectively, with 9 bases between them. CDR3 sequence (DNA): TGTGCCAGCAGTTACCAATCAGGTTACGAGCAGTACTTC. Amino acid sequence: CASSYQSGYEQYF.

This rearrangement joins TRBV5-8 to TRBJ2-1; 8 bases fit TRBD2. Germline values: CDR1 SGHTS, CDR2 YDEGEE. There are 16 residues in the CDR3. J gave up 6 bases and V 3 bases, and 11 bases lay outside the gene matches. The CDR3 protein is CASSSGLASLGNEQFF. CDR3 bases: TGTGCCAGCAGCTCCGGACTAGCCTCACTGGGCAATGAGCAGTTCTTC.

CDR3 sequence (DNA): TGTGCCAGCTCACCACCGGGACAGGCTTATGGCTACACCTTC. It codes for CASSPPGQAYGYTF. The rearrangement links TRBV18 to TRBJ1-2, with TRBD1 matching 8 bases. V lost 0 bases to trimming and J lost 5 bases; unmatched junction nucleotides: 2. The CDR3 has 14 residues. Germline assignment: CDR1 KGHSH and CDR2 LQKENI.

J is TRBJ2-1 and V is TRBV6-1; 15 bases match TRBD2. Per germline, CDR1 MNHNS and CDR2 SASEGT. V dropped 4 bases and J dropped 4; count of bases not matched to a gene: 8. The CDR3 has 18 amino acids. The CDR3 protein is CASSARTSGGAAYNEQFF. The CDR3, as DNA: TGTGCCAGCAGTGCCAGGACTAGCGGGGGGGCCGCGTACAATGAGCAGTTCTTC.

The chain recombines TRBV19 with TRBJ1-2, with 7 bases aligning to TRBD1. Germline assignment: CDR1 LNHDA and CDR2 SQIVND (reference sequence). The CDR3 runs 16 residues. Germline trimming cut 6 bases from V and 5 bases from J; bases unmatched to any gene: 15. CDR3 amino acids: CASSQDPGQTFYGYTF. The CDR3 DNA sequence: TGTGCCAGTAGCCAAGACCCGGGACAGACCTTTTATGGCTACACCTTC.

The genes are TRBV7-2 and TRBJ1-4; 7 bases match TRBD1. The CDR3 spans 14 residues. Germline V gene sequence: CDR1 SGHTA, CDR2 FQGNSA. After removal of 6 bases from V and 0 bases from J, the junction contained 1 base not matched to a gene. DNA for the CDR3: TGTGCCAGCAGTGACAGGGCAACTAATGAAAAACTGTTTTTT. It yields the protein CASSDRATNEKLFF.

J is TRBJ2-1 and V is TRBV29-1; 12 bases line up with TRBD2. The CDR3 runs 12 residues. In germline, CDR1 is SQVTM, CDR2 ANQGSEA. V shed 8 bases and J 6 bases; nucleotides not matched to a gene: 2. The CDR3 nucleotides are TGCAGCCTGGGACTAGCGGGCAATGAGCAGTTCTTC. The encoded protein is CSLGLAGNEQFF.

The chain has TRBV28 and TRBJ1-1; D is unclear. The CDR3 is 14 residues long. Looked up from germline, CDR1 is MDHEN and CDR2 is SYDVKM. V was clipped by 7 bases and J by 1 base, with 13 bases between them. Here the CDR3 reads CASTPGGTNTEAFF. The CDR3 region has the DNA TGTGCCAGCACCCCGGGAGGAACGAACACTGAAGCTTTCTTT.

This clone was counted between two and nine times. V is TRBV27 and J is TRBJ2-1; 7 nucleotides align to TRBD1. V lost 6 bases, J lost 3 bases, and 5 bases stayed unmatched. CDR3 length: 14 residues. CDR1 MNHEY and CDR2 SMNVEV come from the germline V gene (reference sequence). CDR3 sequence (DNA): TGTGCCAGCAGGCGCGCAGGGGGCTACAATGAGCAGTTCTTC. This gives the protein CASRRAGGYNEQFF.

J is TRBJ1-2 and V is TRBV19; 8 bases agree with TRBD1. This CDR3 has 17 residues. Germline values: CDR1 LNHDA, CDR2 SQIVND (reference sequence). With V trimmed by 6 bases and J by 7 bases, 19 bases remained unmatched. CDR3 amino acids: CASSKSSFDRGISGYTF. The CDR3 DNA reads TGTGCCAGTAGCAAATCTTCTTTCGACAGGGGTATCAGTGGCTACACCTTC.

Only a few counts were recorded for this clone. The CDR3 bases are TGTGCCAGCAGCCTGGGGGGGACAGGGAAGAGGTCCCAGCATTTT. Its protein product is CASSLGGTGKRSQHF. V gene TRBV6-1 combines with J gene TRBJ1-5, with TRBD1 matching 9 bases. Germline V CDR1 and CDR2: MNHNS, SASEGT. The trim removed 6 bases at V and 11 bases at J, leaving 14 bases unmatched. This CDR3 spans 15 amino acids.

The chain combines TRBV18 with TRBJ2-5; D remains ambiguous. V was cut by 2 bases and J by 1 base, with 8 bases left in between. From germline, CDR1 is KGHSH and CDR2 LQKENI. The CDR3 runs 14 residues. The CDR3 nucleotides are TGTGCCAGCTCACCAGGCAGAATCCAAGAGACCCAGTACTTC. Translating it yields CASSPGRIQETQYF.

This chain links TRBV5-6 with TRBJ1-1, with TRBD1 matching over 10 bases. The CDR3 spans 14 residues. The V gene end was trimmed by 2 bases and the J gene end by 6 bases; junction bases not matched to a gene: 4. The germline gives CDR1 SGHDT, CDR2 YYEEEE. CDR3 residues: CASSFRQGAPEAFF. CDR3 nucleotide sequence: TGTGCCAGCAGCTTTAGACAGGGGGCCCCTGAAGCTTTCTTT.

Only a few counts were recorded for this clone. This chain links TRBV2 with TRBJ2-7; D is ambiguous. With 3 bases removed from V and 3 bases from J, the gap between germline ends came to 12 bases. Per germline, CDR1 SNHLY and CDR2 FYNNEI. The CDR3 totals 14 residues. The CDR3 region has the DNA TGTGCCAGCAGTGACGGTACTACCAGCTACGAGCAGTACTTC. It is translated as CASSDGTTSYEQYF.

V and J are TRBV5-1 and TRBJ2-7; D possibly corresponds to TRBD2 (5 bases). The CDR3 has 11 residues. V was shortened by 7 bases and J by 5 bases, with 10 bases between the two germline ends. Germline CDR1 reads SGHRS; CDR2 reads YFSETQ. The CDR3 coding sequence is TGCGCCAGCGGGAGCTTCGACGAGCAGTACTTC. Translation gives CASGSFDEQYF. The full variable domain, with the rest looked up from reference TRBV5-1 and TRBJ2-7, is KAGVTQTPRYLIKTRGQQVTLSCSPISGHRSVSWYQQTPGQGLQFLFEYFSETQRNKGNFPGRFSGRQFSNSRSEMNVSTLELGDSALYLCASGSFDEQYFGPGTRLTVT.

This clone occurred once. The chain combines TRBV12-5 with TRBJ2-3; the match to TRBD2 covers 7 bases. Germline trimming cut 6 bases from V and 2 bases from J; bases unmatched to any gene: 5. The CDR3 totals 14 residues. Germline CDR1 is LGHNT and CDR2 is FRNRAP. The CDR3 sequence is CASGRDYFTDTQYF. For the CDR3, the DNA is TGTGCTAGTGGCCGGGACTACTTCACAGATACGCAGTATTTT.